This T cell receptor beta chain was recovered during a study of response to subunit inactivated influenza vaccine. Findings and caveats of the study: It was the authors' suggestion that each seasonal influenza vaccination recruits few new T cells.

The CDR3 runs 14 residues. V was pared by 5 bases and J by 3 bases, with 14 bases between. Concerning this clonotype itself: As yet, its antigen is unknown.

TCRdb independently ran MiXCR on the RT-PCR reads; one entry per CDR3 protein. The data show 500,000 to 600,000 distinct CDR3 sequences, 11% seen once. This sample also belongs to another study, concerning T cells expressing NK-cell markers. That report notes: The cDNA for TCR beta came from 5'RACE template switching with UMIs. It was from sorted CD3+CD56+NKG2C+, CD3+CD56+NKG2C- and CD3+CD56-NKG2C+ T cells that TCR beta repertoires came. Seven donors tested HCMV-seropositive and one tested seronegative among the eight sequenced. Dominant NKG2C+ clonotypes accounted for roughly 1.0-8% of CD8+ T cells in a handful of donors.

This specimen consisted of PBMCs from blood, obtained on the day of vaccination. The source of this sequence is a man aged 50-59 years who received an inactivated influenza vaccine. The chain recombines TRBV12-3 or TRBV12-4 with TRBJ2-7; possibly TRBD1 or TRBD2 for D (5 bases each). CDR3 sequence: CASSTRDGDYEQYF. In DNA, the CDR3 is TGTGCCAGCAGTACCAGGGACGGCGACTACGAGCAGTACTTC.